The source of this T cell receptor beta chain is a study of T cell repertoires in cytomegalovirus infection. Study information: An indication of both CMV infection and matching HLA type came from public TCR beta signatures.

TCRdb ran MiXCR on the reads and lists one entry per CDR3 protein. Here the sample spans some 800,000 distinct CDR3 sequences, about 29% being singletons. Whole-study findings and limits: In two of eight donors, the top clonotype was HLA-C-restricted CMV-specific.

From germline, CDR1 is SGHVS and CDR2 FQNEAQ. The CDR3 length is 14 residues. V lost 1 base and J lost 8, with 12 bases in between. On this clonotype itself: No antigen is known for it.

V and J are TRBV7-8 and TRBJ2-1; D not certain. Sequenced here: cultured CD8+ T cells from PBMCs, sampled from culture after CMV antigen stimulation. This TCR was recovered from a human donor in good health (CMV status not recorded). Some clones in this sample may be carry-over from other donors' samples. CDR3 nucleotide sequence: TGTGCCAGCAGCTTAGGCCAGAGATTCGATGAGCAGTTCTTC. This translates into CASSLGQRFDEQFF.